The 30 T cell receptor beta chains listed next were all sequenced from one sample in a study of T cells after yellow fever vaccination. TCRdb passed the 5' RACE reads through MiXCR, listing each CDR3 protein once. The sample has 340,000 or so distinct CDR3 sequences; approximately 13% are singletons. The source was CD4+ T cells sorted from PBMCs, collected 15 days after the yellow fever booster vaccination. Receptors were obtained from a man aged 18-30 years who received the YFV17D yellow fever vaccine.

The chain has TRBV5-1 and TRBJ1-1; a weak D match, TRBD1 (6 bases). The length of the CDR3 is 14 residues. CDR1 is SGHRS, CDR2 YFSETQ, per germline. Trimming cost V 4 bases and J 4 bases, with 14 bases left between them. CDR3 loop: CASSHQTGITEAFF. Written as DNA, the CDR3 is TGCGCCAGCAGCCACCAAACAGGGATCACTGAAGCTTTCTTT.

The rearrangement joins TRBV27 to TRBJ2-6; 9 bases fit TRBD1. Germline CDR1 MNHEY, CDR2 SMNVEV (reference sequence). The CDR3 consists of 15 residues. V shed 6 bases, J shed 2 bases, and the junction held 2 bases outside the gene matches. Here the CDR3 reads CASRRDRAGANVLTF. CDR3 nucleotide sequence: TGTGCCAGCAGACGGGACAGGGCTGGGGCCAACGTCCTGACTTTC.

The V call is TRBV5-1, the J call TRBJ1-1, with D maybe TRBD1 (6 bases). This CDR3 comprises 14 residues. From germline, CDR1 is SGHRS and CDR2 YFSETQ. The V and J ends lost 6 bases and 4 bases respectively, with 16 bases between them. CDR3 sequence reads: CASTWGLQGTEAFF. The CDR3, as DNA: TGCGCCAGCACCTGGGGGTTACAGGGCACTGAAGCTTTCTTT. Looking up the rest from reference TRBV5-1 and TRBJ1-1 gives the full variable domain: KAGVTQTPRYLIKTRGQQVTLSCSPISGHRSVSWYQQTPGQGLQFLFEYFSETQRNKGNFPGRFSGRQFSNSRSEMNVSTLELGDSALYLCASTWGLQGTEAFFGQGTRLTVV.

This clonotype showed up just a few times. The gene calls are TRBV7-6 and TRBJ2-3, with TRBD2 matching over 11 bases. V gave up 5 bases and J gave up 1 base; unmatched junction bases: 5. This CDR3 spans 16 amino acids. Per germline, CDR1 SGHVS and CDR2 FNYEAQ. The CDR3 nucleotides read TGTGCCAGCAGCCCCCGACTAGCGGGGCGCACAGATACGCAGTATTTT. Translated, it gives CASSPRLAGRTDTQYF.

This clonotype was found a few times. This chain links TRBV3-1 with TRBJ2-1; possibly TRBD1 for D (6 bases). Germline V gene sequence: CDR1 LGHDT, CDR2 YNNKEL (reference sequence). The length of the CDR3 is 15 residues. V lost 4 bases to trimming and J lost 9 bases, with 19 bases between them. As DNA, the CDR3 is TGTGCCAGCAGCCCACACCTTACAGGGCTTGGTGAGCAGTTCTTC. Its protein is CASSPHLTGLGEQFF.

The CDR3 spells CAISAIGLDQPQHF. In DNA, the CDR3 is TGTGCCATCAGCGCTATAGGGTTGGATCAGCCCCAGCATTTT. This chain links TRBV10-3 with TRBJ1-5; D is unresolved. With 6 bases removed from V and 5 bases from J, the gap between germline ends came to 14 bases. CDR1 ENHRY and CDR2 SYGVKD come from the germline V gene. CDR3 size: 14 residues.

This clonotype occurred many times. The chain carries TRBV7-2 and TRBJ1-6, with 8 bases that match TRBD1. With V trimmed by 8 bases and J by 6 bases, 9 bases remained unmatched. CDR1 and CDR2 from the germline V gene are SGHTA and FQGNSA. The CDR3 consists of 15 residues. The CDR3 nucleotides are TGTGCCAGCCGAGGACAGGGAGGGACTAATTCACCCCTCCACTTT. Amino acid sequence: CASRGQGGTNSPLHF.

The rearrangement joins TRBV5-1 to TRBJ2-3, with a weak D call TRBD1 (6 bases). Germline V lookup: CDR1 SGHRS, CDR2 YFSETQ. V was shortened by 0 bases and J by 0 bases, with 17 bases between the two germline ends. This CDR3 is 18 amino acids long. This CDR3 is CASSLAAGALLSTDTQYF. The CDR3 nucleotides are TGCGCCAGCAGCTTGGCCGCAGGGGCCCTCCTTAGCACAGATACGCAGTATTTT.

This clonotype has more than one count but fewer than ten. This chain links TRBV29-1 with TRBJ2-3; the D gene is possibly TRBD1 (5 bases). V was clipped by 7 bases and J by 4 bases, with 15 bases between them. The germline V gene encodes CDR1 SQVTM and CDR2 ANQGSEA. The CDR3 sequence is 13 residues long. The CDR3 here is CSGGQGSPDTQYF. For the CDR3, the DNA is TGCAGCGGCGGTCAGGGTAGCCCAGATACGCAGTATTTT.

Ten or more counts support this clonotype. The chain links TRBV7-9 to TRBJ1-2; D might be TRBD1 (5 bases). There are 14 residues in the CDR3. Trimming took 7 bases from V and 7 from J, leaving 19 bases between them. Germline-derived CDR1 and CDR2 are SEHNR and FQNEAQ (reference sequence). For the CDR3, the DNA is TGTGCCAGCAACCTGAACTATGACAGAACTGGCTACACCTTC. Translating gives CASNLNYDRTGYTF.

This clonotype was counted many times. This chain connects TRBV29-1 to TRBJ2-7; unclear D gene. From germline, CDR1 is SQVTM and CDR2 ANQGSEA. The CDR3 spans 13 residues. V was cut by 4 bases and J by 0 bases, with 10 bases left in between. The chain's CDR3 is CSVANQSSYEQYV. In nucleotides, the CDR3 is TGCAGCGTTGCAAACCAGAGCTCCTACGAGCAGTACGTC.

This clonotype was counted at least ten times. The chain uses TRBV7-9 and TRBJ1-1, with unresolved D. Trimming cost V 2 bases and J 6 bases, with 10 bases left between them. In germline, CDR1 is SEHNR, CDR2 FQNEAQ (reference sequence). This CDR3 has 13 residues. The CDR3 DNA is TGTGCCAGCAGCTTAAGGATAGTCCCTGAAGCTTTCTTT. Translation gives CASSLRIVPEAFF. Using reference TRBV7-9 and TRBJ1-1 for the parts outside the CDR3, the full variable domain is DTGVSQNPRHKITKRGQNVTFRCDPISEHNRLYWYRQTLGQGPEFLTYFQNEAQLEKSRLLSDRFSAERPKGSFSTLEIQRTEQGDSAMYLCASSLRIVPEAFFGQGTRLTVV.

The CDR3 here is CASSKTAKISGNTIYF. For the CDR3, the DNA is TGTGCCAGCAGCAAGACAGCCAAGATCTCTGGAAACACCATATATTTT. V usage is TRBV6-2 or TRBV6-3 and J usage is TRBJ1-3, with D perhaps TRBD1 (5 bases). There are 16 residues in the CDR3. V shed 6 bases and J shed 0 bases, with 15 bases lying between them. The germline gives CDR1 MNHEY, CDR2 SVGEGT.

There are a few counts of this clonotype. V gene TRBV7-2 combines with J gene TRBJ1-1; possibly TRBD1 for D (6 bases). The length of the CDR3 is 16 residues. V was clipped by 5 bases and J by 4 bases, with 20 bases between them. Germline CDR1 and CDR2: SGHTA and FQGNSA. The CDR3 region has the DNA TGTGCCAGCAGCCCTAGGGGGTCGGGGTACGGCACTGAAGCTTTCTTT. Protein product: CASSPRGSGYGTEAFF.

The chain links TRBV11-2 to TRBJ1-1; 7 bases line up with TRBD1. This CDR3 is 15 amino acids long. After removal of 5 bases from V and 1 base from J, the junction contained 7 bases not matched to a gene. From germline, CDR1 is SGHAT and CDR2 FQNNGV. Here the CDR3 DNA reads TGTGCCAGCAGCATGTCGACAGGGAAGAACACTGAAGCTTTCTTT. It yields the protein CASSMSTGKNTEAFF.

A few counts support this clonotype. CDR3 loop: CASSFGKRVKQYF. The CDR3 region has the DNA TGTGCCAGCAGTTTCGGGAAGCGGGTCAAGCAGTACTTC. This chain joins TRBV12-3 or TRBV12-4 and TRBJ2-7; D perhaps matches TRBD2 (6 bases). The germline V and J ends were trimmed by 3 bases and 8 bases, with 14 bases remaining between them. The CDR3 runs 13 residues.

In the case of this clonotype: A read error may account for a junction end that differs from germline. The chain's CDR3 is CGSRAAGFHEQYF. The CDR3 bases are TGTGGCAGCAGGGCCGCGGGATTCCACGAGCAGTACTTC. V usage is TRBV28 and J usage is TRBJ2-7, with D tentatively TRBD2 (6 bases). The CDR3 covers 13 residues. The germline V gene encodes CDR1 MDHEN and CDR2 SYDVKM.

This sequence joins TRBV6-4 and TRBJ1-1; D unclear. Germline V gene data show CDR1 as MRHNA and CDR2 as SNTAGT. The CDR3 is made up of 15 amino acids. Trimming removed 7 bases from V and 7 bases from J, with 22 bases in between. CDR3 residues: CASTLQAGGLGEAFF. Here the CDR3 DNA reads TGTGCCAGCACCCTCCAAGCAGGCGGTCTCGGTGAAGCTTTCTTT.

The sample holds a few counts of this clonotype. The V call is TRBV7-9, the J call TRBJ2-3, with 7 bases fitting TRBD1. Germline V gene lookup returns CDR1 SEHNR and CDR2 FQNEAQ (reference sequence). V lost 6 bases to trimming and J lost 0 bases; unmatched junction nucleotides: 3. The CDR3 length is 14 residues. CDR3 in DNA: TGTGCCAGCAGGGACAGGTCTAGCACAGATACGCAGTATTTT. This codes for CASRDRSSTDTQYF. Filled out from reference TRBV7-9 and TRBJ2-3, the complete variable domain reads DTGVSQNPRHKITKRGQNVTFRCDPISEHNRLYWYRQTLGQGPEFLTYFQNEAQLEKSRLLSDRFSAERPKGSFSTLEIQRTEQGDSAMYLCASRDRSSTDTQYFGPGTRLTVL.

J is TRBJ2-1 and V is TRBV6-2 or TRBV6-3; D ambiguous. This CDR3 has 15 residues. V was trimmed by 0 bases and J by 5 bases, leaving 11 bases between them. Per the germline V gene, CDR1 is MNHEY and CDR2 is SVGEGT. The CDR3 region has the DNA TGTGCCAGCAGTTACTCGATCCGGGCCAACAATGAGCAGTTCTTC. Translating it yields CASSYSIRANNEQFF.

The chain uses TRBV11-2 and TRBJ2-7; TRBD2 matches 9 bases. Germline CDR1 SGHAT, CDR2 FQNNGV. The CDR3 has 16 amino acids. Trimming took 7 bases from V and 0 from J; bases not matched to a gene: 10. CDR3: CASTTVGGGGSYEQYF. The CDR3 nucleotides read TGTGCCAGCACCACCGTGGGCGGGGGGGGCTCCTACGAGCAGTACTTC.

The chain combines TRBV28 with TRBJ2-7; D possibly corresponds to TRBD1 (6 bases). V shed 5 bases and J shed 6 bases, with 17 bases lying between them. Germline V gene data show CDR1 as MDHEN and CDR2 as SYDVKM. The CDR3 consists of 14 residues. The chain's CDR3 is CASSTFGTLGEQYV. The CDR3 DNA follows: TGTGCCAGCAGTACTTTCGGGACACTGGGCGAGCAGTACGTC.

This clonotype appeared a few times. This chain joins TRBV9 and TRBJ2-5; TRBD2 agrees at 8 bases. V lost 0 bases and J lost 5; bases outside the gene matches: 6. CDR3 size: 15 residues. Germline V gives CDR1 SGDLS, CDR2 YYNGEE. Here the CDR3 DNA reads TGTGCCAGCAGCGTAGGGATTAGCGGGATGGAGACCCAGTACTTC. Translated, it gives CASSVGISGMETQYF.

CDR3: CASSRTGGWNTEAFF. The DNA for the CDR3 is TGTGCCAGCAGCCGTACAGGGGGCTGGAACACTGAAGCTTTCTTT. V is TRBV7-2 and J is TRBJ1-1; 9 nucleotides match TRBD1. The V gene end was trimmed by 5 bases and the J gene end by 1 base; junction bases not matched to a gene: 5. CDR1 is SGHTA, CDR2 FQGNSA, per germline. The CDR3 sequence is 15 residues long.

This clonotype was recorded a few times. The V call is TRBV3-1, the J call TRBJ2-3, with 11 bases aligning to TRBD2. Per germline, CDR1 LGHDT and CDR2 YNNKEL (reference sequence). This CDR3 is built from 17 residues. Unmatched junction bases numbered 16, after V lost 6 bases and J lost 8 bases. The CDR3 DNA follows: TGTGCCAGCAGTCCAACTAGCGGGGGAGCACCGCAAACTACGCAGTATTTT. Amino acid sequence: CASSPTSGGAPQTTQYF.

J is TRBJ1-2 and V is TRBV6-5; unclear D gene. The germline CDR1 and CDR2 sequences are MNHEY and SVGAGI. V dropped 6 bases and J dropped 4 bases, with 12 bases sitting between them. The CDR3 covers 13 residues. CDR3: CASRAQIRYGYTF. The DNA for the CDR3 is TGTGCCAGCAGGGCGCAGATACGCTATGGCTACACCTTC.

This clonotype showed up many times. V usage is TRBV7-6 and J usage is TRBJ1-3; tentative D call: TRBD1 (6 bases). The CDR3 covers 14 residues. V was shortened by 5 bases and J by 4 bases, with 12 bases between the two germline ends. The germline V gene has CDR1 SGHVS and CDR2 FNYEAQ. The CDR3 nucleotides are TGTGCCAGCAGCCTTACAGGGAACGGAAACACCATATATTTT. Translation gives CASSLTGNGNTIYF.

At least ten counts were recorded for this clonotype. This chain uses TRBV4-3 with TRBJ2-3; D not resolved. CDR1 is LGHNA, CDR2 YSLEER, per germline. The CDR3 is 16 amino acids. The V end lost 4 bases, the J end lost 7 bases, and 21 bases lay between the germline ends. CDR3 DNA sequence: TGCGCCAGCAGCCGAGGCGATCGTGGCCAAGGATATACGCAGTATTTT. This gives the protein CASSRGDRGQGYTQYF.

The rearrangement uses TRBV27 and TRBJ1-3; D not certain. The CDR3 covers 16 residues. Trimming pared 4 bases from V and 2 bases from J, leaving 15 bases between. Germline-derived CDR1 and CDR2 are MNHEY and SMNVEV (reference sequence). The CDR3 here is CASSSHGVWPGNTIYF. CDR3 nucleotides: TGTGCCAGCAGTTCCCACGGGGTATGGCCTGGAAACACCATATATTTT.

V is TRBV11-2 and J is TRBJ2-1, with a possible D match to TRBD1 (5 bases). CDR1 and CDR2 (germline): SGHAT, FQNNGV. This CDR3 contains 14 residues. The V and J ends lost 1 base and 7 bases respectively, with 11 bases between them. CDR3: CASSLVRGRNEQFF. The CDR3 nucleotides read TGTGCCAGCAGCTTAGTTAGGGGCAGGAATGAGCAGTTCTTC.